The 27 T cell receptor beta chains below were found in one sample sequenced in a study of PD-1 blockade in classical Hodgkin lymphoma. Repertoires were generated with immunoSEQ multiplex PCR, while TCRdb's copy carries only in-frame clones and drops some. The table includes roughly 30,000 clones, around 70% detected once. After autologous stem cell transplantation all patients relapsed, and prior brentuximab vedotin exposure differed between cohorts. Sequenced material: peripheral blood mononuclear cells (PBMCs), taken before the second cycle of nivolumab. The receptor source for this set is a human donor with classical Hodgkin lymphoma.

V usage is TRBV19 and J usage is TRBJ1-5, with unresolved D. The V end lost 5 bases, the J end lost 2 bases, and 4 bases lay between the germline ends. The CDR3 length is 12 residues. Germline lookup yields CDR1 LNHDA and CDR2 SQIVND (reference sequence). In DNA form, the CDR3 reads TGTGCCAGTAGTTACGGCAATCAGCCCCAGCATTTT. It is translated as CASSYGNQPQHF.

The chain is built from TRBV4-2 and TRBJ1-1; the D gene is possibly TRBD1 (6 bases). Trimming took 0 bases from V and 4 from J, leaving 15 bases between them. This CDR3 has 16 residues. The V gene's germline CDR1 is LGHNA and CDR2 YNFKEQ. The CDR3 loop is CASSQDRAGASTEAFF. CDR3 in DNA: TGTGCCAGCAGCCAAGATAGGGCAGGGGCGAGCACTGAAGCTTTCTTT.

The chain recombines TRBV19 with TRBJ1-2; 7 bases line up with TRBD1. The CDR3 runs to 15 residues. Germline CDR1 is LNHDA and CDR2 is SQIVND (reference sequence). The junction had 11 bases not matched to a gene; V was cut back by 3 bases and J by 7 bases. CDR3 protein: CASSILSARGFGYTF. DNA for the CDR3: TGTGCCAGTAGTATCTTATCGGCCAGGGGGTTTGGCTACACCTTC.

This clone has only one observation. The chain employs TRBV29-1 and TRBJ2-3; D ambiguous. V lost 6 bases to trimming and J lost 1 base, with 14 bases between them. Germline CDR1 SQVTM, CDR2 ANQGSEA. The CDR3 contains 14 residues. The DNA for the CDR3 is TGCAGCGTCCAGATCGCCGGAGGCACAGATACGCAGTATTTT. Its protein product is CSVQIAGGTDTQYF.

The V and J genes are TRBV7-2 and TRBJ2-2; tentative D call: TRBD2 (7 bases). Trimming removed 5 bases at V and 7 bases at J, with 14 bases between. CDR1 and CDR2 (germline): SGHTA, FQGNSA. There are 14 residues in the CDR3. The CDR3 spells CASSRGGGDGELFF. The CDR3 DNA reads TGTGCCAGCAGCCGCGGGGGCGGGGACGGGGAGCTGTTTTTT.

This clone was detected only a few times. This chain joins TRBV15 and TRBJ1-2; D not certain. CDR3 length: 13 amino acids. The V gene lost 0 bases and the J gene lost 7 bases, with 9 bases spanning the gap. Germline V CDR1 and CDR2: LNHNV, YYDKDF (reference sequence). The CDR3: CATSRDPLAGYTF. The CDR3 DNA reads TGTGCCACCAGCAGAGATCCTTTGGCTGGCTACACCTTC.

V is TRBV5-4 and J is TRBJ1-6, with D maybe TRBD1 (5 bases). The V and J ends lost 4 bases and 3 bases respectively, with 11 bases between them. Germline loops: CDR1 SGHNT, CDR2 YYREEE (reference sequence). CDR3 length: 15 amino acids. CDR3 amino acids: CASSPEQGYNSPLHF. CDR3 DNA sequence: TGTGCCAGCAGCCCTGAGCAGGGCTATAATTCACCCCTCCACTTT.

This chain links TRBV7-2 with TRBJ2-5, with TRBD1 matching 7 bases. Unmatched junction bases numbered 9, after V lost 6 bases and J lost 5 bases. Germline V gives CDR1 SGHTA, CDR2 FQGNSA. This CDR3 spans 14 amino acids. In DNA form, the CDR3 reads TGTGCCAGCAGGGGAACAGGGGAGTGGGAGACCCAGTACTTC. Amino acid sequence: CASRGTGEWETQYF.

This clone occurred once. The V and J genes are TRBV5-1 and TRBJ2-1, with 9 bases matching TRBD2. The V gene end was trimmed by 4 bases and the J gene end by 6 bases; junction bases not matched to a gene: 5. CDR1 and CDR2 (germline): SGHRS, YFSETQ. This CDR3 is built from 14 residues. DNA of the CDR3: TGCGCCAGCAGCCTAGGACTAGCGTTCAATGAGCAGTTCTTC. This gives the protein CASSLGLAFNEQFF.

The chain recombines TRBV7-3 with TRBJ2-7; 8 bases line up with TRBD1. Trimming took 5 bases from V and 1 from J; bases not matched to a gene: 7. Germline CDR1 and CDR2: SGHTA and FQGTGA. The length of the CDR3 is 15 residues. The CDR3 sequence: CASSRTGQGSYEQYF. CDR3 nucleotides: TGTGCCAGCAGCCGTACCGGACAGGGTTCCTACGAGCAGTACTTC.

V usage is TRBV13 and J usage is TRBJ2-5, with 9 bases that match TRBD1. The CDR3 covers 16 residues. The V gene's germline CDR1 is PRHDT and CDR2 FYEKMQ (reference sequence). V was clipped by 5 bases and J by 4 bases; unmatched bases: 11. DNA of the CDR3: TGTGCCAGCAGCACCTATCACAGGGGGCAAGGAGAGACCCAGTACTTC. This sequence encodes CASSTYHRGQGETQYF.

This clone was detected only a few times. This chain links TRBV28 with TRBJ2-7; 8 bases align to TRBD2. CDR1 and CDR2 (germline): MDHEN, SYDVKM. The CDR3 sequence is 14 residues long. J lost 1 base, V lost 5 bases, and 4 bases had no gene match. CDR3 loop: CASSPGGESYEQYV. For the CDR3, the DNA is TGTGCCAGCAGTCCCGGGGGGGAGTCCTACGAGCAGTACGTC.

This clone was counted ten times or more. The chain recombines TRBV19 with TRBJ1-5; weak D call: TRBD1 (6 bases). The CDR3 covers 17 residues. The V gene's germline CDR1 is LNHDA and CDR2 SQIVND (reference sequence). V dropped 3 bases and J dropped 4 bases, with 19 bases sitting between them. The CDR3 region has the DNA TGTGCCAGTAGTATGGGAGGGGGTTTTTTCTATAATCAGCCCCAGCATTTT. Translation gives CASSMGGGFFYNQPQHF.

This clone was seen a single time. This chain links TRBV19 with TRBJ1-2; D is possibly TRBD1 (6 bases). CDR3 length: 13 amino acids. Germline CDR1 reads LNHDA; CDR2 reads SQIVND (reference sequence). V was clipped by 5 bases and J by 4 bases, with 11 bases between them. The CDR3 reads CASSPGHGYGYTF. The CDR3 bases are TGTGCCAGTAGTCCGGGACATGGCTATGGCTACACCTTC.

This sequence joins TRBV27 and TRBJ2-5, with 9 bases that match TRBD1. The CDR3 covers 14 residues. Germline loops: CDR1 MNHEY, CDR2 SMNVEV (reference sequence). The V segment lost 5 bases and the J segment 5 bases; nucleotides outside the gene matches: 6. CDR3 nucleotide sequence: TGTGCCAGCAGTCAGAGACAGGGGGTCGAGACCCAGTACTTC. Its protein product is CASSQRQGVETQYF.

This clone qualifies as medium-sized. The chain employs TRBV2 and TRBJ2-5; D is possibly TRBD2 (5 bases). The CDR3 is 14 residues long. From germline, CDR1 is SNHLY and CDR2 FYNNEI. The germline V and J ends were trimmed by 6 bases and 1 base, with 12 bases remaining between them. The CDR3 region has the DNA TGTGCCAGCAGCGCCACTAGTGCCCAAGAGACCCAGTACTTC. Its protein is CASSATSAQETQYF.

The chain combines TRBV5-1 with TRBJ2-3; D gene uncertain. Trimming left V 2 bases short and J 4 bases short, with 17 bases between. The CDR3 contains 16 residues. Germline-derived CDR1 and CDR2 are SGHRS and YFSETQ. This CDR3 is CASSFFDLQLPDTQYF. CDR3 nucleotides: TGCGCCAGCAGCTTTTTCGACCTACAGCTTCCAGATACGCAGTATTTT.

The V gene is TRBV28, the J gene TRBJ1-4; 7 positions agree with TRBD1. V shed 4 bases, J shed 7 bases, and the junction held 18 bases outside the gene matches. The CDR3 has 18 amino acids. Germline CDR1 and CDR2: MDHEN and SYDVKM. The CDR3 sequence is CASSSFPGTVESGEKLFF. CDR3 nucleotide sequence: TGTGCCAGCAGTTCTTTTCCCGGGACAGTCGAAAGCGGTGAAAAACTGTTTTTT.

The gene calls are TRBV30 and TRBJ2-5; perhaps TRBD2 as D (6 bases). V was shortened by 2 bases and J by 4 bases, with 23 bases between the two germline ends. CDR1 and CDR2 (germline): GTSNPN, SVGIG (reference sequence). The CDR3 is made up of 17 amino acids. The CDR3 spells CAWSLRRDILKGETQYF. CDR3 bases: TGTGCCTGGAGTTTGAGGCGGGATATCTTGAAGGGAGAGACCCAGTACTTC.

This chain uses TRBV18 with TRBJ1-2; 7 bases match TRBD1. The CDR3 is 15 amino acids. Germline V gives CDR1 KGHSH, CDR2 LQKENI. The J segment lost 2 bases and the V segment lost 1 base, leaving 4 bases of the junction unmatched. CDR3 protein: CASSPRARGNYGYTF. DNA of the CDR3: TGTGCCAGCTCACCACGGGCCAGGGGGAACTATGGCTACACCTTC.

V and J are TRBV6-5 and TRBJ2-1, with D uncertain. V dropped 3 bases and J dropped 9 bases, with 18 bases sitting between them. Germline loops: CDR1 MNHEY, CDR2 SVGAGI. The CDR3 totals 15 residues. The CDR3, as DNA: TGTGCCAGCAGTTATACGTGGGTTAAAGTGGGTGAGCAGTTCTTC. Its translation: CASSYTWVKVGEQFF.

This clone was observed a few times. V is TRBV6-5 and J is TRBJ1-2; possibly TRBD1 for D (6 bases). Deletions cut 2 bases from V and 7 bases from J, with 17 bases between. Per germline, CDR1 MNHEY and CDR2 SVGAGI. The CDR3 is made up of 15 amino acids. The CDR3 region is CASSYHTRGAGGYTF. In nucleotides, the CDR3 is TGTGCCAGCAGTTACCATACCCGGGGGGCGGGTGGCTACACCTTC.

V is TRBV11-2 and J is TRBJ1-2; D gene ambiguous. CDR3 length equals 14 residues. The V end lost 2 bases, the J end lost 4 bases, and 11 bases lay between the germline ends. Germline V gene sequence: CDR1 SGHAT, CDR2 FQNNGV. The CDR3 is CASSLRVGIYGYTF. The CDR3, as DNA: TGTGCCAGCAGCTTACGTGTAGGGATCTATGGCTACACCTTC. Filled out from reference TRBV11-2 and TRBJ1-2, the complete variable domain reads EAGVAQSPRYKIIEKRQSVAFWCNPISGHATLYWYQQILGQGPKLLIQFQNNGVVDDSQLPKDRFSAERLKGVDSTLKIQPAKLEDSAVYLCASSLRVGIYGYTFGSGTRLTVV.

The chain has TRBV28 and TRBJ1-2, with D possibly TRBD1 on 6 matching bases. CDR1 is MDHEN and CDR2 is SYDVKM in the germline V gene. This CDR3 spans 17 amino acids. V was clipped by 4 bases and J by 0 bases, with 18 bases between them. CDR3 sequence (DNA): TGTGCCAGCAGTTCCATAGGGACACCCGGTACTAACTATGGCTACACCTTC. This encodes CASSSIGTPGTNYGYTF.

This chain uses TRBV10-3 with TRBJ2-2, with 10 positions matching TRBD2. The V and J ends lost 2 bases and 5 bases, in that order; junction bases with no gene match: 8. The CDR3 has 17 amino acids. Germline loops: CDR1 ENHRY, CDR2 SYGVKD. CDR3 nucleotides: TGTGCCATCAGTGAGGGGCTAGCGGGAGTGGGTACCGGGGAGCTGTTTTTT. This sequence encodes CAISEGLAGVGTGELFF.

The chain is built from TRBV4-1 and TRBJ2-3; unclear D gene. The CDR3 loop spans 15 amino acids. Germline values: CDR1 MGHRA, CDR2 YSYEKL. V dropped 1 base and J dropped 1 base, with 9 bases sitting between them. The CDR3 DNA follows: TGCGCCAGCAGCCAAGTAGGGTTGGGCACAGATACGCAGTATTTT. It yields the protein CASSQVGLGTDTQYF.

The chain is built from TRBV7-9 and TRBJ1-4; no clear D gene. V was trimmed by 5 bases and J by 8 bases, leaving 15 bases between them. Germline-derived CDR1 and CDR2 are SEHNR and FQNEAQ (reference sequence). The CDR3 contains 14 residues. CDR3 amino acids: CASSTLVGREKLFF. The CDR3 DNA reads as TGTGCCAGCAGCACCTTGGTAGGGCGAGAAAAACTGTTTTTT.